This TCR beta chain comes out of a study of T cell responses to AZD1222 COVID-19 vaccine (dated by TCRdb to the early 2020s). Background for the entire study: TCR sequencing was performed for about 250 trial participants, of whom about 200 were given two doses of AZD1222 and some 26 were given two doses of MenACWY control vaccine. Trial participants were enrolled by age into subgroups of 18-55, 56-69 and 70-plus years, and roughly 150, 30 and 60 TCR-sequenced participants, respectively, were included in these subgroups.

This specimen's time point label, per the study, means: about 28 days (+/-7) after the second vaccine dose. AZD1222 recipients whose second dose came at about 4 weeks and those whose second dose came at about 12 weeks were combined into one group, since spike-specific TCR depth and breadth did not differ between the two schedules. Vaccinee samples were obtained from the UK trials COV001 and COV002, which included a single-blind randomized controlled phase 2/3 trial of AZD1222 (ChAdOx1 nCoV-19) in healthy adults. For TCRbeta chain sequencing, PBMC samples from trial participants were taken at day 0 and at day 28 after the second dose. Trimming costs V 10 bases and J 2 bases, and their ends lie 14 bases apart. The CDR3 sequence holds 13 residues, the cysteine and phenylalanine included. Kept here is only the CDR3 DNA, which spans 39 bases and is read in frame from base 1. CDR1 and CDR2 are read off the germline V gene (reference sequence) as SEHNR and FQNEAQ.

With regard to this clone: Its specific antigen is unknown. The sample holds no much larger clone one base away, and base qualities are not on file.

Study-wide conclusions, independent of this receptor: Participants were mostly white British, with more females than males. The authors suggested clonal diversity may have been underestimated. CD4 TCRs associated with the vaccine covered the entire spike protein, and the dominant responses were in regions 160-218 and 743-854. Only five to seven AZD1222 recipients were SARS-CoV-2 seropositive at baseline, limiting conclusions about previously exposed vaccinees. Because no day 14 peak-response samples were available, repertoires were characterized only after the peak T cell response. After two AZD1222 doses, spike-specific TCR breadth and depth were significantly higher than at day 0 and than in MenACWY recipients. In the small 56-69-year group, the increase in depth fell short of significance, most likely because of low power. Reportedly, almost half of the unique spike-specific TCRs recognized epitopes lying outside the regions that are mutated in the B.1.351 and B.1.1.7 variants.

The CDR3 regions of human TCRbeta chains were analyzed by immunosequencing. In the original analysis: Repertoire TCRs were matched against a reference library of SARS-CoV-2-specific TCRs generated with the MIRA antigen-specificity platform. Breadth meant the fraction of unique TCRs that were SARS-CoV-2-associated, whereas depth meant the fraction of total T cells that were SARS-CoV-2-associated. Using the MIRA data, each spike-specific TCR was mapped to the spike region that the TCR reacts to and placed in a CD4 or CD8 class. Log10-transformed breadth and depth values were compared by one-way ANOVA with Sidak's multiple comparisons tests. TCRdb provides this immuneACCESS table in a form limited to in-frame rearrangements. Some clones are lacking; in checked studies, under half of them reflect an unresolved V gene, and why the rest are absent is not known. V and J calls and clone size are as listed in that table; D and trimming were resolved from the DNA. Here the sample has fewer than 110,000 clones; 90% to 95% occur a single time. Less than 7.5% of the sample is taken by the ten largest.

Sample: peripheral blood, taken 28 days after the second AZD1222 dose. The sequence was obtained from an adult who received the AZD1222 COVID-19 vaccine. This sequence uses TRBV7-9 and TRBJ1-2; possibly the D gene is TRBD1, per 6 matching bases. At the DNA level, the sequence is TGTGCCACCTTCTCTGACAGGAACTATGGCTACACCTTC. It encodes CATFSDRNYGYTF.